Detailed here is one T cell receptor (beta chain). Its antigen remains unknown. This CDR3 is also generated by other DNA sequences in the sample. This sample is part of a study of Ad26.COV2.S vaccination and SARS-CoV-2 variants. Study-level background: Participant was drawn from the COV1001 Ad26.COV2.S trial arm.

Treatment given: some 19 received Ad26.COV2.S at low or high dose, single or two shots; about 5 received placebo; per-sample allocation not given. Day 63 after the first injection of vaccine or placebo was the sampling time. Regarding the study as a whole: Similar non-spike TCR breadth was seen in vaccine and placebo recipients.

Libraries were prepared by immunoSEQ multiplex PCR; TCRdb keeps only in-frame clonotypes and omits some of them. The table includes more than 350,000 clones, 80% to 95% detected once. The V gene end was trimmed by 5 bases and the J gene end by 2 bases; junction bases not matched to a gene: 2. Germline lookup yields CDR1 KGHSH and CDR2 LQKENI. The CDR3 contains 13 residues. The chain links TRBV18 to TRBJ2-5, with 7 bases identical to TRBD1. The specimen comprised peripheral blood, sampled in a trial of Ad26.COV2.S vaccine versus placebo. The sequence was obtained from a person aged 18-60 years who received the Ad26.COV2.S COVID-19 vaccine or a placebo. CDR3 region: CASSRGQQETQYF. The CDR3 DNA reads as TGTGCCAGCTCAAGGGGACAGCAAGAGACCCAGTACTTC. The full variable domain, rest sourced from reference TRBV18 and TRBJ2-5, is NAGVMQNPRHLVRRRGQEARLRCSPMKGHSHVYWYRQLPEEGLKFMVYLQKENIIDESGMPKERFSAEFPKEGPSILRIQQVVRGDSAAYFCASSRGQQETQYFGPGTRLLVL.